These 5 T cell receptor beta chains were sequenced from one sample in a study of blood T cells in healthy people across ages. Next came a second PCR, run for about 6 to 11 cycles, which used a sample-barcoded 5' primer along with a J-beta primer mix. TCRdb recomputed calls from the 5' RACE reads with MiXCR, one row per CDR3 protein. The sample yields fewer than 2,000,000 distinct CDR3 sequences, roughly two fifths seen once. Sequenced material: blood. The receptors stem from a human donor in good health.

V gene TRBV7-9 combines with J gene TRBJ2-5; 9 nucleotides line up with TRBD2. Per the germline V gene, CDR1 is SEHNR and CDR2 is FQNEAQ (reference sequence). The CDR3 covers 17 residues. J was trimmed by 5 bases and V by 10 bases; bases with no gene match: 20. CDR3 sequence reads: CATNTSARGGVMETQYF. CDR3 bases: TGTGCCACCAACACAAGCGCGCGGGGGGGCGTGATGGAGACCCAGTACTTC.

The CDR3 DNA sequence: TGTGCCAGCAGCCAAGGCGGTAAGGGGTTCCCATATGGCTACACCTTC. Amino acid sequence: CASSQGGKGFPYGYTF. V usage is TRBV3-1 and J usage is TRBJ1-2; D is perhaps TRBD1 (5 bases). Trimming stripped 1 base from V and 5 bases from J, with 17 bases between. The CDR3 is made up of 16 amino acids. Germline CDR1 and CDR2: LGHDT and YNNKEL (reference sequence).

The chain recombines TRBV7-2 with TRBJ2-7; TRBD1 might be the D (6 bases). The J call may be in error: the DNA end matches TRBJ2-5 better. Germline V gives CDR1 SGHTA, CDR2 FQGNSA. The CDR3 spans 14 residues. Written as DNA, the CDR3 is TGTGCCAGCAGCCTGTTCCAGCAGGGGGAGACCCAGTACTTC. Its translation is CASSLFQQGETQYF.

This clonotype was found a few times. The chain combines TRBV3-1 with TRBJ2-5, with D tentatively TRBD1 (6 bases). Trimming took off 4 bases at V and 0 bases at J, with 9 bases between the two ends. The CDR3 is 14 amino acids. CDR1 and CDR2 (germline): LGHDT, YNNKEL (reference sequence). As DNA, the CDR3 is TGTGCCAGCAGCCGACAGGCGTACCAAGAGACCCAGTACTTC. It encodes CASSRQAYQETQYF.

The J gene is TRBJ1-4, the V gene TRBV11-2; D might be TRBD1 (5 bases). Germline CDR1 reads SGHAT; CDR2 reads FQNNGV. V was cut by 2 bases and J by 7 bases, with 14 bases left in between. The CDR3 contains 15 residues. CDR3 region: CASSLRGKSGEKLFF. For the CDR3, the DNA is TGTGCCAGCAGCTTACGGGGCAAAAGCGGTGAAAAACTGTTTTTT.